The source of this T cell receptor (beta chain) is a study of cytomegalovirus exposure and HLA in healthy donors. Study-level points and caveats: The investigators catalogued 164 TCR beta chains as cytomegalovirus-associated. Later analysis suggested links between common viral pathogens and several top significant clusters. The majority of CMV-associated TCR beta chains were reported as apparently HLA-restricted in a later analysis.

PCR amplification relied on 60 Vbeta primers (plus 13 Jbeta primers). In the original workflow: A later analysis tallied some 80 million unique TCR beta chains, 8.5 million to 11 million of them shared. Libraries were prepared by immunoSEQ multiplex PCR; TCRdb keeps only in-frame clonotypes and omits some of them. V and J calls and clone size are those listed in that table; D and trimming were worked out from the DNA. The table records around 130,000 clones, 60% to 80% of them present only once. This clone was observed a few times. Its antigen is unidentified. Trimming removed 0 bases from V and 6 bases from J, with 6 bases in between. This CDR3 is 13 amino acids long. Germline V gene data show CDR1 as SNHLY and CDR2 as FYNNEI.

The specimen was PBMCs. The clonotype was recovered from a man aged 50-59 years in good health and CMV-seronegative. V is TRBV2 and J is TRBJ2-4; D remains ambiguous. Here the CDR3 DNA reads TGTGCCAGCAGTGAAGCTCTGAGAAACATTCAGTACTTC. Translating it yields CASSEALRNIQYF.